Sequencing of this TCR beta chain was carried out in a study of shared clonotypes between healthy human individuals. Generated by immunoSEQ multiplex PCR, the TCRdb table keeps only in-frame clones and is missing some. The sample contains roughly 500,000 clones, 81% of which appear only once. This clone appeared a single time. The CDR3 sequence is 14 residues long. With V trimmed by 3 bases and J by 2 bases, 3 bases remained unmatched. Germline V gene lookup returns CDR1 LNHDA and CDR2 SQIVND (reference sequence). The chain recombines TRBV19 with TRBJ2-7; 8 positions agree with TRBD1. Sequencing was carried out using PBMCs. The TCR comes from a woman between 40 and 55 years old in good health. Some clones in this sample may be carry-over from other donors' samples. CDR3 DNA: TGTGCCAGTAGTATTCGGACAGGGCCCTACGAGCAGTACTTC. This translates into CASSIRTGPYEQYF.